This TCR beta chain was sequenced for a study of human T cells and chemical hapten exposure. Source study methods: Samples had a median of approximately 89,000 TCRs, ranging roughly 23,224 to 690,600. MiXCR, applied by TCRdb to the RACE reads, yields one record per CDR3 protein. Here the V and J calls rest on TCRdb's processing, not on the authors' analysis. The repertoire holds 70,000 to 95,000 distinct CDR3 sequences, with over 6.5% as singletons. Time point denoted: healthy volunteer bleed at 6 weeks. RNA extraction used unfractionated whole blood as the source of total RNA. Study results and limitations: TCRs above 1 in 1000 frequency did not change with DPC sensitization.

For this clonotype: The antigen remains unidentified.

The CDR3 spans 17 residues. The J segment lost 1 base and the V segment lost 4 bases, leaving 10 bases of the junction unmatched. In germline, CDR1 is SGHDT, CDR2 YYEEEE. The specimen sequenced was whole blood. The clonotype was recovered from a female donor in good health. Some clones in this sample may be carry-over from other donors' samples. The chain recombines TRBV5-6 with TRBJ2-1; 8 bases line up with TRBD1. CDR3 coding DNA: TGTGCCAGCAGCCCCGGAAGGACAGGGTGGTCCTACAATGAGCAGTTCTTC. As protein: CASSPGRTGWSYNEQFF.